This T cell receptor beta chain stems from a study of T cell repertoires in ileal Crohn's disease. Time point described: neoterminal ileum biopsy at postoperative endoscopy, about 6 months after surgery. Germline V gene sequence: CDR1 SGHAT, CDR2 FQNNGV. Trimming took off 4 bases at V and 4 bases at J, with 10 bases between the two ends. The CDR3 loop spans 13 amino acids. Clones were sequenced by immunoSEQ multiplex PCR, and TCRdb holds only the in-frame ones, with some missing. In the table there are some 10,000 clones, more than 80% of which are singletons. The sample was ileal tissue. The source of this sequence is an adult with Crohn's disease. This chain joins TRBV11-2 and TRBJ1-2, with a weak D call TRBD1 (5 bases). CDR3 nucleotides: TGTGCCAGCAGCTCCGGGGGGTTCTATGGCTACACCTTC. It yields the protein CASSSGGFYGYTF.